This TCR beta chain was documented in a study of T cells in Graves' hyperthyroidism and ophthalmopathy. The study, taken as a whole, reports: Also found in blood were most expanded thyroid clonotypes above 0.001.

With regard to this clonotype: The antigen is not known.

Using RNA transcripts as the source, TCR beta CDR3 regions were amplified. First-round RT-PCR of the TCR CDR3 relied on the HTBI primer set. TCRdb called the multiplex PCR reads again in MiXCR, with one record for every CDR3 protein. Among a few hundred thousand distinct CDR3 sequences listed, more than 15% were seen once. This clonotype originated in a woman aged 18-35 years with Graves' hyperthyroidism that later progressed to Graves' ophthalmopathy. Material for sequencing was blood.

The CDR3 loop is CASRPGRNMNTEAFF. As DNA, the CDR3 is TGTGCCAGTAGGCCCGGTCGGAACATGAACACTGAAGCTTTCTTT. The chain couples TRBV19 to TRBJ1-1; D call uncertain. The V gene's germline CDR1 is LNHDA and CDR2 SQIVND (reference sequence). V was trimmed by 6 bases and J by 0 bases, leaving 14 bases between them. CDR3 length equals 15 residues.